This T cell receptor beta chain was captured in a study of blood T cell repertoires in COVID-19. About the research overall: The United States, Italy and Spain were the sources of the acute and convalescent COVID-19 samples.

All enrollees were about 18 to 89 years old and from 20 to 30 US areas. Recovery among Cohort 3 donors was established by two negative PCRs, clearance, or symptom resolution. Germline V gives CDR1 ENHRY, CDR2 SYGVKD. J was trimmed by 0 bases and V by 11 bases; bases with no gene match: 15. This CDR3 region has 17 residues. Authors' data handling: Estimates of nucleated cell counts were drawn from the amplification of reference gene primers. TCRdb's copy holds only in-frame clones and misses some; the assay was immunoSEQ multiplex PCR. V, J and clone size are those of that table, while D and trimming were read from the DNA. Of under 200,000 clones listed, approximately 80% were seen once; the top ten hold approximately 11%.

Sample: PBMCs or T cells enriched from blood (not recorded which). The sequence came from a man in his forties or fifties who had recovered from COVID-19. V and J are TRBV10-3 and TRBJ1-3; 8 nucleotides agree with TRBD1. The CDR3 sequence is CASEMDRDISSGNTIYF. The DNA for the CDR3 is TGTGCCTCCGAGATGGACAGGGACATCTCCTCTGGAAACACCATATATTTT.